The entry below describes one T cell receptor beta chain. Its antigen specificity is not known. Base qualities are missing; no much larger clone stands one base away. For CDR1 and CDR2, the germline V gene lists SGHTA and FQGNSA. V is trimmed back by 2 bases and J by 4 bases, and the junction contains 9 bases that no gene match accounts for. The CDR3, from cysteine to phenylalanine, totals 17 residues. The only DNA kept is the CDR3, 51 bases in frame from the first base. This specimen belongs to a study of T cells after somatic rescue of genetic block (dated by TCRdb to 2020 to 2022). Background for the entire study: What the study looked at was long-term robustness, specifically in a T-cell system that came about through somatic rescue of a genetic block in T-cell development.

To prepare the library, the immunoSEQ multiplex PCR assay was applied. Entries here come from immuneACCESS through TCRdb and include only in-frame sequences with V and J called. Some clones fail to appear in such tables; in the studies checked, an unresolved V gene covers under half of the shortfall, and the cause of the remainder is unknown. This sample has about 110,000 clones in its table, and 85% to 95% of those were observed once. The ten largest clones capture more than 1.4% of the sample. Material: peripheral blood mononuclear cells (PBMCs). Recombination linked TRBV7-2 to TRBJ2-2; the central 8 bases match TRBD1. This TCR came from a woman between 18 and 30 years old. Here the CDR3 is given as CASSLIRDRKSTGELFF. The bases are TGTGCCAGCAGCTTAATCCGGGACAGGAAAAGCACCGGGGAGCTGTTTTTT.